A single sample is the source of the 6 T cell receptor beta chains below, sequenced in a study of cytotoxic CD8 clonotypes in ibrutinib-treated CLL. Method: immunoSEQ multiplex PCR; TCRdb's copy keeps in-frame clones and lacks some. The sample includes roughly 56,000 clones, more than 70% of them seen just once. Sample: PBMCs, taken after 12 months of ibrutinib treatment. These receptors were obtained from a human donor with chronic lymphocytic leukemia.

This clone was seen only a few times. The V gene is TRBV6-4, the J gene TRBJ2-2; 8 positions agree with TRBD1. The J segment lost 5 bases and the V segment lost 5 bases, leaving 4 bases of the junction unmatched. The CDR3 runs 14 residues. The V gene's germline CDR1 is MRHNA and CDR2 SNTAGT. CDR3 amino acids: CASSPDRGTGELFF. Here the CDR3 DNA reads TGTGCCAGCAGTCCTGACAGGGGTACCGGGGAGCTGTTTTTT.

The genes are TRBV7-2 and TRBJ2-7; 7 nucleotides line up with TRBD1. V was pared by 5 bases and J by 3 bases, with 7 bases of the junction left unmatched. The CDR3 length is 14 residues. Germline CDR1 and CDR2: SGHTA and FQGNSA. The CDR3 DNA is TGTGCCAGCAGCCAGCAAGGGGGCGTCTACGAGCAGTACTTC. Its translation: CASSQQGGVYEQYF.

The chain uses TRBV10-3 and TRBJ1-5; TRBD1 matches at 8 bases. This CDR3 region has 14 residues. CDR1 and CDR2 from the germline V gene are ENHRY and SYGVKD. The V and J ends lost 2 bases and 6 bases, in that order; junction bases with no gene match: 3. The CDR3 DNA is TGTGCCATCAGTGAGCCAGGGGGCGGTCAGCCCCAGCATTTT. It codes for CAISEPGGGQPQHF.

The table lists this clone with a few counts. The V call is TRBV10-3, the J call TRBJ2-5, with TRBD2 matching 7 bases. Germline lookup yields CDR1 ENHRY and CDR2 SYGVKD. This CDR3 contains 16 residues. V shed 2 bases and J 3 bases; nucleotides not matched to a gene: 9. The CDR3 DNA reads TGTGCCATCAGTGAGAGGAGGGGAGGGGTTGAAGAGACCCAGTACTTC. Translating gives CAISERRGGVEETQYF.

The gene calls are TRBV9 and TRBJ2-1; the match to TRBD2 covers 10 bases. With V trimmed by 4 bases and J by 7 bases, 8 bases remained unmatched. CDR3 length: 15 amino acids. CDR1 is SGDLS and CDR2 is YYNGEE in the germline V gene. The CDR3 DNA reads as TGTGCCAGCAGCCAACTAGCGGGACGGCCGAATGAGCAGTTCTTC. Residues: CASSQLAGRPNEQFF.

J is TRBJ2-7 and V is TRBV27; D may correspond to TRBD1 or TRBD2 (5 bases each). Trimming cost V 4 bases and J 4 bases, with 23 bases left between them. The CDR3 runs to 17 residues. CDR1 and CDR2 from the germline V gene are MNHEY and SMNVEV (reference sequence). The CDR3 sequence: CASSSFPTPGRAYEQYF. In DNA, the CDR3 is TGTGCCAGCAGTTCCTTCCCGACCCCAGGGAGAGCTTACGAGCAGTACTTC.